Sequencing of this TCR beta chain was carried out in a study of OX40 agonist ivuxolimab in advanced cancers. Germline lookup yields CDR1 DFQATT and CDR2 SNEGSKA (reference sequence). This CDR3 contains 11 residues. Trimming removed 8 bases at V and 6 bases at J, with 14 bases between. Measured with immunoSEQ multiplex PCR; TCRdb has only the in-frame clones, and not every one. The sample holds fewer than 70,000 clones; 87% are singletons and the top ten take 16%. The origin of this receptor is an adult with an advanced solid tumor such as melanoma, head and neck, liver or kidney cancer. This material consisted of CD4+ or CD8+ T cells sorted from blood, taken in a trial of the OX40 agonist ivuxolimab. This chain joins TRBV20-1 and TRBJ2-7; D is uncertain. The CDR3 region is CSSIPPGEQYF. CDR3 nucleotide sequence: TGCAGTTCGATCCCCCCGGGCGAGCAGTACTTC.